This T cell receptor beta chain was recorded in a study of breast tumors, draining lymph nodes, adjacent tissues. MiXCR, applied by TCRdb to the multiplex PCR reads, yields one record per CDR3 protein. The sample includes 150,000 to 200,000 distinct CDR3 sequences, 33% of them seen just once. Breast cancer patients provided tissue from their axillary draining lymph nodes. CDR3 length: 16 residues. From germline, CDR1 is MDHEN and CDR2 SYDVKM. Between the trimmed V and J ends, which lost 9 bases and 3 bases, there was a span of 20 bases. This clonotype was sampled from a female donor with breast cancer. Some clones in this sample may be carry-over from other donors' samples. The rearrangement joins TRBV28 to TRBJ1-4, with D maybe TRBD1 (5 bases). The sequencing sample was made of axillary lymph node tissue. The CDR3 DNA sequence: TGTGCCAGTGGTTTGGAACCGGGACGGTCTAATGAAAAACTGTTTTTT. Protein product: CASGLEPGRSNEKLFF. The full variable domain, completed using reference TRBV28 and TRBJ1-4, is DVKVTQSSRYLVKRTGEKVFLECVQDMDHENMFWYRQDPGLGLRLIYFSYDVKMKEKGDIPEGYSVSREKKERFSLILESASTNQTSMYLCASGLEPGRSNEKLFFGSGTQLSVL.